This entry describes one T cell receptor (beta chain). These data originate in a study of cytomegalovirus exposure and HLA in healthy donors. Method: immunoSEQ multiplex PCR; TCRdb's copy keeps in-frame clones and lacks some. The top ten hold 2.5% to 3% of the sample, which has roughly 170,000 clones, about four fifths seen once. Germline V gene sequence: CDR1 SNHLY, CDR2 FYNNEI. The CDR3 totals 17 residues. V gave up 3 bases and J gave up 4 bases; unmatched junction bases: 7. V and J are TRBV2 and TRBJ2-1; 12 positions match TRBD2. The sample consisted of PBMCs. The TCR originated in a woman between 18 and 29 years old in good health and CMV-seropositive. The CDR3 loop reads CASSDSPTSGGYNEQFF. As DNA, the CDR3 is TGTGCCAGCAGTGACAGCCCGACTAGCGGGGGATACAATGAGCAGTTCTTC.